The 24 T cell receptor beta chains reported below all come from one sample, sequenced in a study of cytomegalovirus exposure and HLA in healthy donors. The PCR used 60 Vbeta and 13 Jbeta primers. Repertoires were generated with immunoSEQ multiplex PCR, while TCRdb's copy carries only in-frame clones and drops some. The table includes some 35,000 clones, nearly 55% detected once. Sequencing was performed on PBMCs. These receptors were collected from a woman between 40 and 55 years old in good health and CMV-seropositive.

The chain recombines TRBV5-1 with TRBJ2-7; 7 bases match TRBD1. With 0 bases clipped from V and 0 bases from J, the junction kept 6 bases outside the gene matches. Germline V gene sequence: CDR1 SGHRS, CDR2 YFSETQ. The CDR3 has 16 residues. CDR3 amino acids: CASSLGGTVDSYEQYF. The CDR3 DNA reads as TGCGCCAGCAGCTTGGGAGGGACAGTGGACTCCTACGAGCAGTACTTC.

With regard to this clone: The junction does not match germline at one end; this may be a read error. This chain uses TRBV4-2 with TRBJ1-3; D uncertain. This CDR3 has 14 residues. Germline values: CDR1 LGHNA, CDR2 YNFKEQ. In DNA, the CDR3 is TGTGCCAGCAGCCAAGATCCGGGAGGAACCACCATATATTTT. Protein sequence: CASSQDPGGTTIYF.

This clone appeared once. The chain has TRBV19 and TRBJ2-7; D gene unclear. V lost 3 bases to trimming and J lost 1 base, with 10 bases between them. CDR3 size: 14 residues. Germline loops: CDR1 LNHDA, CDR2 SQIVND (reference sequence). CDR3 sequence: CASSITVYSYEQYF. CDR3 bases: TGTGCCAGTAGTATCACAGTCTATTCCTACGAGCAGTACTTC.

The V gene is TRBV7-2, the J gene TRBJ2-3; no reliable D call. This CDR3 spans 16 amino acids. The germline V gene has CDR1 SGHTA and CDR2 FQGNSA. The V end lost 2 bases, the J end lost 3 bases, and 15 bases lay between the germline ends. Here the CDR3 reads CASSLQSLLSTDTQYF. As DNA, the CDR3 is TGTGCCAGCAGCTTACAAAGCCTACTGTCAACAGATACGCAGTATTTT.

This clone turned up a few times. CDR3: CASSQWDRAENTIYF. The CDR3 coding sequence is TGTGCCAGCAGCCAATGGGACAGGGCTGAAAACACCATATATTTT. The V gene is TRBV7-8, the J gene TRBJ1-3, with 9 bases aligning to TRBD1. This CDR3 is 15 amino acids long. CDR1 and CDR2 (germline): SGHVS, FQNEAQ. The trim removed 5 bases at V and 6 bases at J, leaving 8 bases unmatched.

The chain combines TRBV14 with TRBJ2-2, with TRBD1 matching over 8 bases. J gave up 3 bases and V 6 bases, and 9 bases lay outside the gene matches. There are 16 residues in the CDR3. CDR1 is SGHDN, CDR2 FVKESK, per germline. The CDR3 sequence is CASSRTGWRDTGELFF. The CDR3 bases are TGTGCCAGCAGTCGGACAGGGTGGAGGGACACCGGGGAGCTGTTTTTT.

The rearrangement links TRBV2 to TRBJ2-4; D might be TRBD2 (5 bases). Germline CDR1 and CDR2: SNHLY and FYNNEI. The CDR3 runs 17 residues. V dropped 5 bases and J dropped 1 base, with 18 bases sitting between them. The DNA for the CDR3 is TGTGCCAGCAGTATTACGCTCCCTAGCACGGCCAAAAACATTCAGTACTTC. Translation: CASSITLPSTAKNIQYF.

This clone turned up a few times. The J gene is TRBJ2-4, the V gene TRBV4-1; 8 bases are a match to TRBD1. With V trimmed by 1 base and J by 2 bases, 7 bases remained unmatched. This CDR3 spans 17 amino acids. Germline-derived CDR1 and CDR2 are MGHRA and YSYEKL. CDR3 sequence: CASSQARTGMSKNIQYF. As DNA, the CDR3 is TGCGCCAGCAGCCAAGCCCGGACAGGGATGTCCAAAAACATTCAGTACTTC.

A few counts support this clone. The chain employs TRBV10-2 and TRBJ2-2, with D perhaps matching TRBD1 (6 bases). The germline V gene encodes CDR1 WSHSY and CDR2 SAAADI. This CDR3 is built from 13 residues. Trimming left V 6 bases short and J 4 bases short, with 9 bases between. DNA of the CDR3: TGCGCCAGCAGACTCAGGGGCACCGGGGAGCTGTTTTTT. The encoded protein is CASRLRGTGELFF.

V is TRBV30 and J is TRBJ1-1; 7 bases are a match to TRBD1. The CDR3 covers 13 residues. V lost 2 bases and J lost 5; bases outside the gene matches: 5. Germline CDR1 reads GTSNPN; CDR2 reads SVGIG (reference sequence). CDR3 in amino acids: CAWSRGLRTEAFF. The CDR3 DNA sequence: TGTGCCTGGAGTAGGGGGCTAAGGACTGAAGCTTTCTTT.

The J gene is TRBJ2-5, the V gene TRBV7-9; D possibly corresponds to TRBD2 (5 bases). V lost 7 bases, J lost 2 bases, and 11 bases lay in between. The germline gives CDR1 SEHNR, CDR2 FQNEAQ (reference sequence). This CDR3 has 13 residues. CDR3 in amino acids: CASIGLGQETQYF. The CDR3 coding sequence is TGTGCCAGCATAGGACTCGGGCAAGAGACCCAGTACTTC.

The chain carries TRBV5-1 and TRBJ1-1, with TRBD1 identical over 9 bases. Germline CDR1 SGHRS, CDR2 YFSETQ. V shed 0 bases, J shed 1 base, and the junction held 4 bases outside the gene matches. The CDR3 runs to 16 residues. This CDR3 reads CASSLGRQGENTEAFF. CDR3 in DNA: TGCGCCAGCAGCTTGGGTCGACAGGGGGAGAACACTGAAGCTTTCTTT.

This clone was seen once. This chain uses TRBV4-3 with TRBJ2-7; possibly TRBD1 for D (5 bases). CDR3 length: 14 amino acids. Trimming took off 0 bases at V and 2 bases at J, with 8 bases between the two ends. The germline V gene has CDR1 LGHNA and CDR2 YSLEER. CDR3 protein: CASSQDLGPYEQYF. DNA for the CDR3: TGCGCCAGCAGCCAAGATCTGGGGCCCTACGAGCAGTACTTC.

This clone was recorded a few times. The rearrangement joins TRBV2 to TRBJ1-3, with 7 bases matching TRBD1. The CDR3 has 15 amino acids. Germline trimming cut 5 bases from V and 3 bases from J; bases unmatched to any gene: 7. Germline V gene lookup returns CDR1 SNHLY and CDR2 FYNNEI. Here the CDR3 reads CASSRQGGDGNTIYF. Here the CDR3 DNA reads TGTGCCAGCAGTCGACAGGGCGGAGATGGAAACACCATATATTTT.

There are a few counts of this clone. The chain uses TRBV6-6 and TRBJ1-2; possible D gene TRBD1, 6 bases. Germline loops: CDR1 MNHNY, CDR2 SVGAGI (reference sequence). The CDR3 has 12 residues. Trimming took off 6 bases at V and 4 bases at J, with 9 bases between the two ends. CDR3 DNA sequence: TGTGCCAGCAGCCCGACAGGCTATGGCTACACCTTC. Its protein is CASSPTGYGYTF.

To note about this clone: The junction and the germline gene differ at one end; a read error may be behind it. This chain uses TRBV10-3 with TRBJ1-2; D is unresolved. The CDR3 spans 12 residues. Germline V gene lookup returns CDR1 ENHRY and CDR2 SYGVKD. The CDR3 reads CAISESTRWSSF. The CDR3 DNA reads as TGTGCCATCAGTGAGTCGACGAGGTGGTCCAGCTTC.

In its sample, this clone was seen a few times. V and J are TRBV4-3 and TRBJ1-6, with TRBD1 matching 7 bases. V dropped 0 bases and J dropped 18; count of bases not matched to a gene: 8. Per germline, CDR1 LGHNA and CDR2 YSLEER. The CDR3 covers 13 residues. The CDR3 coding sequence is TGCGCCAGCAGCCAAGATAGGGACAGATACCGCCACTTT. It codes for CASSQDRDRYRHF.

V and J are TRBV19 and TRBJ1-1; 7 nucleotides match TRBD1. CDR1 LNHDA and CDR2 SQIVND come from the germline V gene (reference sequence). Trimming cost V 9 bases and J 5 bases; bases outside gene matches: 12. The CDR3 totals 14 residues. DNA for the CDR3: TGTGCCAGCACGAGAGACAGGGCAGGTACTGAAGCTTTCTTT. This encodes CASTRDRAGTEAFF.

The genes are TRBV6-5 and TRBJ1-2, with a tentative D call TRBD1 (5 bases). Trimming removed 2 bases at V and 3 bases at J, with 7 bases between. The CDR3 runs 13 residues. The V gene's germline CDR1 is MNHEY and CDR2 SVGAGI. CDR3 sequence (DNA): TGTGCCAGCAGTTACGACAGACACTATGGCTACACCTTC. This sequence encodes CASSYDRHYGYTF.

The chain is built from TRBV6-5 and TRBJ2-6, with D unclear. This CDR3 region has 14 residues. In germline, CDR1 is MNHEY, CDR2 SVGAGI. V was pared by 4 bases and J by 4 bases, with 8 bases between. DNA of the CDR3: TGTGCCAGCAGTTCGAGCGCCGGGGCCAACGTCCTGACTTTC. It encodes CASSSSAGANVLTF.

This clone was seen at least ten times. The genes are TRBV18 and TRBJ1-2; 7 nucleotides agree with TRBD1. V lost 2 bases and J lost 4; bases outside the gene matches: 7. The V gene's germline CDR1 is KGHSH and CDR2 LQKENI. CDR3 length equals 15 residues. CDR3 sequence: CASSPEGQNSYGYTF. CDR3 coding DNA: TGTGCCAGCTCACCAGAGGGACAGAACTCCTATGGCTACACCTTC.

The V and J genes are TRBV14 and TRBJ2-1; D call uncertain. The CDR3 has 11 amino acids. V was cut by 6 bases and J by 10 bases, with 10 bases left in between. Germline loops: CDR1 SGHDN, CDR2 FVKESK. The CDR3 loop reads CASSRWREQFF. The CDR3 DNA is TGTGCCAGCAGTCGATGGAGAGAGCAGTTCTTC.

This clone was picked up a small number of times. The rearrangement links TRBV11-2 to TRBJ1-4, with no clear D. Looked up from germline, CDR1 is SGHAT and CDR2 is FQNNGV. V lost 1 base, J lost 7 bases, and 4 bases lay in between. The CDR3 extends over 12 amino acids. CDR3: CASSLGGEKLFF. CDR3 DNA: TGTGCCAGCAGCTTAGGAGGTGAAAAACTGTTTTTT. The whole variable domain, remainder taken from reference TRBV11-2 and TRBJ1-4, is EAGVAQSPRYKIIEKRQSVAFWCNPISGHATLYWYQQILGQGPKLLIQFQNNGVVDDSQLPKDRFSAERLKGVDSTLKIQPAKLEDSAVYLCASSLGGEKLFFGSGTQLSVL.

This rearrangement joins TRBV29-1 to TRBJ2-7; TRBD1 matches at 8 bases. The germline V gene encodes CDR1 SQVTM and CDR2 ANQGSEA. With 7 bases clipped from V and 2 bases from J, the junction kept 4 bases outside the gene matches. The length of the CDR3 is 12 residues. Here the CDR3 DNA reads TGCAGCGCTGGACAGGGAACCTACGAGCAGTACTTC. Translated: CSAGQGTYEQYF.